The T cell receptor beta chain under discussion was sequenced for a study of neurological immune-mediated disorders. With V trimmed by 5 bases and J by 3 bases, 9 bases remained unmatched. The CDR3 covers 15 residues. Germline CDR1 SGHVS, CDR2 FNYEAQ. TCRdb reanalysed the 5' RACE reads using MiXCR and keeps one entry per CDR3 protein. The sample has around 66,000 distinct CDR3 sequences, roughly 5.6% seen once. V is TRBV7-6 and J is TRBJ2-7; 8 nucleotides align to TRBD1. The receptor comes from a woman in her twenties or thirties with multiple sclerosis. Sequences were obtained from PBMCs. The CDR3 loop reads CASSSWDRSSYEQYF. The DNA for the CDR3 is TGTGCCAGCAGCAGTTGGGACAGGTCGAGCTACGAGCAGTACTTC.